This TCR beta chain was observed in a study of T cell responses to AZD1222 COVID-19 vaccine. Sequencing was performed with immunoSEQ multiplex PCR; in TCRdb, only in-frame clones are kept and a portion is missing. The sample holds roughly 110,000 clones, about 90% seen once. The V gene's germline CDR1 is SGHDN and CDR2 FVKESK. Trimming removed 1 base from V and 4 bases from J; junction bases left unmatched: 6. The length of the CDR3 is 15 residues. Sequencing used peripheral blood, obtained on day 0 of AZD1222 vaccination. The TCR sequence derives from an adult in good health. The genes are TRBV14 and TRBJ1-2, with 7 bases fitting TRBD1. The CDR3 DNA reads TGTGCCAGCAGCCAAGGCGGAGGGGGCGGCTATGGCTACACCTTC. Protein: CASSQGGGGGYGYTF. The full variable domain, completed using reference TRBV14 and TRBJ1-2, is EAGVTQFPSHSVIEKGQTVTLRCDPISGHDNLYWYRRVMGKEIKFLLHFVKESKQDESGMPNNRFLAERTGGTYSTLKVQPAELEDSGVYFCASSQGGGGGYGYTFGSGTRLTVV.